This record concerns one T cell receptor (beta chain) sequence. Its antigen is unidentified. Amplification of TCR beta CDR3 regions used RNA transcripts. Following a first-round RT-PCR that used HTBI primers, a second-round multiplex PCR was carried out. TCRdb reprocessed the multiplex PCR reads via MiXCR and lists one record per CDR3 protein. The table includes over a million distinct CDR3 sequences, roughly 35% detected once. Uncontrolled infections, pregnancy, lactation or other autoimmune diseases led to patient exclusion. This entry belongs to a study of Graves' ophthalmopathy and Graves' hyperthyroidism. Trimming at V came to 2 bases and at J to 3 bases, leaving 4 bases not matched to a gene. The CDR3 loop spans 14 amino acids. Germline values: CDR1 LNHNV, CDR2 YYDKDF (reference sequence). Study-wide points: A model built from 13 signatures distinguished ophthalmopathy from stable hyperthyroidism with about 86% sensitivity and approximately 80% specificity. The model's prediction of ophthalmopathy progression had 65% to 71% sensitivity and less than 75% specificity.

The chain links TRBV15 to TRBJ2-7; 7 bases are a match to TRBD1. This receptor was taken from an adult man with Graves' hyperthyroidism. The sample taken for sequencing was peripheral blood or thyroid tissue (not recorded which). The CDR3 DNA reads as TGTGCCACCAGCAGATTCCAGGGGGTCTACGAGCAGTACTTC. Its protein product is CATSRFQGVYEQYF. The full variable domain, in which reference TRBV15 and TRBJ2-7 provide the parts outside the CDR3, is DAMVIQNPRYQVTQFGKPVTLSCSQTLNHNVMYWYQQKSSQAPKLLFHYYDKDFNNEADTPDNFQSRRPNTSFCFLDIRSPGLGDTAMYLCATSRFQGVYEQYFGPGTRLTVT.